This TCR beta chain was retrieved from a study of T cell responses to AZD1222 COVID-19 vaccine. Generated by immunoSEQ multiplex PCR, the TCRdb table keeps only in-frame clones and is missing some. Here the sample spans around 90,000 clones, around nine tenths being singletons. This clone was recorded only once. CDR3 length equals 15 residues. Germline-derived CDR1 and CDR2 are SGHNT and YYREEE (reference sequence). V gave up 4 bases and J gave up 5 bases; unmatched junction bases: 7. V usage is TRBV5-4 and J usage is TRBJ1-1; TRBD1 agrees at 11 bases. Sequences were derived from peripheral blood, sampled on day 0 of AZD1222 vaccination. The source is an adult in good health. This CDR3 is CASSSGQGARTEAFF. The CDR3 DNA follows: TGTGCCAGCAGCAGTGGACAGGGGGCGCGGACTGAAGCTTTCTTT.